This TCR beta chain was recovered during a study of cytomegalovirus exposure and HLA in healthy donors. Study conclusions and caveats: V- and J-gene trimming in TCR beta was tied to a missense DCLRE1C variant by an analysis performed later. Investigators reported 150 to 200 TCR beta chains as tied to cytomegalovirus.

Trimming stripped 10 bases from V and 3 bases from J, with 10 bases between. Looked up from germline, CDR1 is MDHEN and CDR2 is SYDVKM. This CDR3 region has 11 residues. The donors comprised healthy bone marrow donors. Remarks on this clone: Antigen: not known.

PCR primers comprised 60 Vbeta and 13 Jbeta primers. Here immunoSEQ multiplex PCR was the method, and the copy in TCRdb shows in-frame clones only, minus some. The sample shows 80,000 or so clones, over 60% of them seen only once. The sequencing sample was made of PBMCs. The origin of this receptor is a man in his forties in good health and CMV-seronegative. The rearrangement uses TRBV28 and TRBJ2-7; perhaps TRBD1 as D (5 bases). Here the CDR3 reads CATQGDYEQYF. The CDR3 region has the DNA TGTGCCACCCAGGGTGACTACGAGCAGTACTTC.